This is a list of T cell receptor beta chains from one sample in a study of shared clonotypes between healthy human individuals. Sequenced by immunoSEQ multiplex PCR; TCRdb stores in-frame clones only, minus some. This table has about 870,000 clones, 80% to 95% appearing once. Material: naive CD8+ T cells sorted from blood. The receptor set was obtained from a man younger than 40 in good health. Both conserved end residues are part of each CDR3.

j_call	v_call	cdr3_aa
TRBJ2-1	TRBV29-1	CSAELAGASYNEQFF
TRBJ2-7	TRBV27	CASSLLPKLYEQYF
TRBJ2-2	TRBV10-1	CASSDPGTGELFF
TRBJ2-7	TRBV4-1	CASSQTGGLGGWSSYEQYF
TRBJ1-4	TRBV29-1	CSVVTGEKLFF
TRBJ2-7	TRBV5-1	CASSLTSSYEQYF
TRBJ1-3	TRBV4-1	CASSPAGREGNTIYF
TRBJ2-2	TRBV7-3	CASSPPGQGAGELFF
TRBJ2-4	TRBV27	CASSLQGHGKNIQYF
TRBJ2-5	TRBV14	CASSRWTEETQYF
TRBJ2-1	TRBV7-3	CASSSGHEQFF